Given below is one T cell receptor beta chain in context. The data were obtained in a study of blood T cells in healthy people across ages. Primed by a sample-barcoded 5' primer and a J-beta primer mix, a second PCR proceeded for roughly 7 to 12 cycles. MiXCR, run by TCRdb on the 5' RACE reads, gives a single entry per CDR3 protein. Of about 750,000 distinct CDR3 sequences listed, roughly 53% were seen once; the top ten hold approximately 40%. The CDR3 loop spans 13 amino acids. The V gene lost 5 bases and the J gene lost 4 bases, with 9 bases spanning the gap. In germline, CDR1 is SGHTA, CDR2 FQGTGA.

The specimen sequenced was blood. The clonotype originates from a man older than 75 in good health. The chain carries TRBV7-3 and TRBJ2-1; perhaps TRBD1 as D (5 bases). CDR3 amino acids: CASSRNRYNEQFF. In nucleotides, the CDR3 is TGTGCCAGCAGCCGTAACAGGTACAATGAGCAGTTCTTC.